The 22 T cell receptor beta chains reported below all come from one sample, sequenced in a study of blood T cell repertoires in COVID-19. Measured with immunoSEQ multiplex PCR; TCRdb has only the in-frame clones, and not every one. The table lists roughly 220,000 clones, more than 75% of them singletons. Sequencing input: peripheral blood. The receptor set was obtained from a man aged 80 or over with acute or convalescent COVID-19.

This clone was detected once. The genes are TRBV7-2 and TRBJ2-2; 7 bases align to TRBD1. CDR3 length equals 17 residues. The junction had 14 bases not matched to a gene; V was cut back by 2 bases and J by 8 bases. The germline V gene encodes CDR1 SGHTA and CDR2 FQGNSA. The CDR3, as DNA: TGTGCCAGCAGCTTACTACAGGGGCGATTAGCAACAGGGGAGCTGTTTTTT. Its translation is CASSLLQGRLATGELFF. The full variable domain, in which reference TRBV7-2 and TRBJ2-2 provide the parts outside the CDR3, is GAGVSQSPSNKVTEKGKDVELRCDPISGHTALYWYRQSLGQGLEFLIYFQGNSAPDKSGLPSDRFSAERTGGSVSTLTIQRTQQEDSAVYLCASSLLQGRLATGELFFGEGSRLTVL.

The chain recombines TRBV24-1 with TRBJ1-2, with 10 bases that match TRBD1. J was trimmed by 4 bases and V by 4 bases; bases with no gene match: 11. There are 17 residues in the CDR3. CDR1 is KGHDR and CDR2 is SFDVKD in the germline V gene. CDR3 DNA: TGTGCCACCAGTGACCCCGCTACCGGGACAGGGGTCTATGGCTACACCTTC. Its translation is CATSDPATGTGVYGYTF.

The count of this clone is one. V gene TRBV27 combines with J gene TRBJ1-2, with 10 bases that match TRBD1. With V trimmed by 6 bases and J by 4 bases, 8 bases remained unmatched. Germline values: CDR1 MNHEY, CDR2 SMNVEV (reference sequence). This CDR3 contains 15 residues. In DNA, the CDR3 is TGTGCCAGCAGCTTCGTCGACAGGGGGCTCTATGGCTACACCTTC. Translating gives CASSFVDRGLYGYTF.

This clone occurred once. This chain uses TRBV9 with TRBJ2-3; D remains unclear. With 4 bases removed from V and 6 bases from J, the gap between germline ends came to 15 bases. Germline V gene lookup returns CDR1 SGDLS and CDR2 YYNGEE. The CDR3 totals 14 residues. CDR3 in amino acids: CASSPLGSRDTQYF. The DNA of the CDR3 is TGTGCCAGCAGCCCGCTGGGTTCTAGGGATACGCAGTATTTT.

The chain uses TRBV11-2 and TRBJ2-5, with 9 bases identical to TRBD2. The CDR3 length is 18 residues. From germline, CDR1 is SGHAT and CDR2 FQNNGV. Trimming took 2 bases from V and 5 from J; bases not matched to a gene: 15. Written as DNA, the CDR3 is TGTGCCAGCAGCTTAAGGCGAGCCGGCGGGAGGGCCGTTGAGACCCAGTACTTC. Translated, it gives CASSLRRAGGRAVETQYF.

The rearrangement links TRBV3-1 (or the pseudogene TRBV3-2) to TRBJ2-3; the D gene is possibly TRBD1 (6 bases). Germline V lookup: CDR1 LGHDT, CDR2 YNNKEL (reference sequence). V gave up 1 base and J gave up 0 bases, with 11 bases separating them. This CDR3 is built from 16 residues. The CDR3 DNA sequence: TGTGCCAGCAGCCAAGTGGACAGACCTAGCACAGATACGCAGTATTTT. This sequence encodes CASSQVDRPSTDTQYF.

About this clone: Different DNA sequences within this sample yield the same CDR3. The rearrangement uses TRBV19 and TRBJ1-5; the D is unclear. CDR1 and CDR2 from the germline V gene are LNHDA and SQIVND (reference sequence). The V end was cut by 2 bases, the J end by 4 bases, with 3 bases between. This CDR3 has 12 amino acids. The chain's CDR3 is CASSITNQPQHF. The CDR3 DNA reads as TGTGCCAGTAGTATAACTAATCAGCCCCAGCATTTT.

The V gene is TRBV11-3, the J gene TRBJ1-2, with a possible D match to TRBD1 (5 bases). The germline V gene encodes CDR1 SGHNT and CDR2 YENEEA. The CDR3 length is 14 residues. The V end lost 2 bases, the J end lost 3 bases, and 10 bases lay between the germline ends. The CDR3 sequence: CASSLYGGDYGYTF. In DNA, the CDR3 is TGTGCCAGCAGCTTATACGGGGGGGACTATGGCTACACCTTC.

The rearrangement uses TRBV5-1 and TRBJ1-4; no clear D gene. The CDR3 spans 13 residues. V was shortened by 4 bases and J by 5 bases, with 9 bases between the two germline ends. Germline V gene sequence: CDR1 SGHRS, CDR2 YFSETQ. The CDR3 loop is CASSRTRNEKLFF. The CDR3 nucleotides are TGCGCCAGCAGCCGTACCAGAAATGAAAAACTGTTTTTT.

The CDR3 protein is CASSFNRGTQYF. CDR3 coding DNA: TGTGCCAGCAGTTTCAACAGGGGAACCCAGTACTTC. The chain carries TRBV12-3 or TRBV12-4 and TRBJ2-5, with TRBD1 matching 7 bases. J gave up 8 bases and V 3 bases, and 3 bases lay outside the gene matches. The CDR3 has 12 residues.

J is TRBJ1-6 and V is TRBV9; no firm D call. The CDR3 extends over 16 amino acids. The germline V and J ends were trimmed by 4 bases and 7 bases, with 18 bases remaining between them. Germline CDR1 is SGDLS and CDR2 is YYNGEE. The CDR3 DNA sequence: TGTGCCAGCAGCAACTCTTTGGCGGGCTCCAATTCACCCCTCCACTTT. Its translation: CASSNSLAGSNSPLHF.

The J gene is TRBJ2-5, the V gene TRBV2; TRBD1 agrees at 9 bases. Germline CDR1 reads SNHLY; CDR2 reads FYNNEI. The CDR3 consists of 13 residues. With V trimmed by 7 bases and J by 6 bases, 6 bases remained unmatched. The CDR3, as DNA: TGTGCCAGCACCAGGGACAGGGCTCAGACCCAGTACTTC. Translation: CASTRDRAQTQYF. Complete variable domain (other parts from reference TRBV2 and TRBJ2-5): EPEVTQTPSHQVTQMGQEVILRCVPISNHLYFYWYRQILGQKVEFLVSFYNNEISEKSEIFDDQFSVERPDGSNFTLKIRSTKLEDSAMYFCASTRDRAQTQYFGPGTRLLVL.

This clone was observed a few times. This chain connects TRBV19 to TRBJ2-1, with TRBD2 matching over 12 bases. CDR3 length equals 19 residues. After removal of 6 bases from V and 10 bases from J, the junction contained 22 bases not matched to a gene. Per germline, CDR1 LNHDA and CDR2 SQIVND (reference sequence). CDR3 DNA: TGTGCCAGTAGCCGAGCAGGCGTGCGGGGGCTAGCGGGAGGGTACGAGCAGTTCTTC. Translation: CASSRAGVRGLAGGYEQFF.

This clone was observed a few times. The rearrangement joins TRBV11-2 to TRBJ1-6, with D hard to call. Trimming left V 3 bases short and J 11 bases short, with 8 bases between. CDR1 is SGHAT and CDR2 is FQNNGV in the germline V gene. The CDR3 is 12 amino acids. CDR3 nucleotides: TGTGCCAGCAGCTTTCTCGAGCCACCCCTCCACTTT. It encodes CASSFLEPPLHF. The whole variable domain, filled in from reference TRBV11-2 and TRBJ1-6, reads EAGVAQSPRYKIIEKRQSVAFWCNPISGHATLYWYQQILGQGPKLLIQFQNNGVVDDSQLPKDRFSAERLKGVDSTLKIQPAKLEDSAVYLCASSFLEPPLHFGNGTRLTVT.

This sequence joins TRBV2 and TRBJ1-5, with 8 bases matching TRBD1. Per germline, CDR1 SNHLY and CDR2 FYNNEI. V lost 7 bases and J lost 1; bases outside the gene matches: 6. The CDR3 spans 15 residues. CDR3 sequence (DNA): TGTGCCAGCACTTTACAGGGGGGCAGCAATCAGCCCCAGCATTTT. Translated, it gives CASTLQGGSNQPQHF.

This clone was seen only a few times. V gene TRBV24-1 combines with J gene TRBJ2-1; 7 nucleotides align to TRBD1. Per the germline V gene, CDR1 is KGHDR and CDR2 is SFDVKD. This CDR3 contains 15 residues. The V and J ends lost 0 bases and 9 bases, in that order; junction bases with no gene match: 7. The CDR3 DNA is TGTGCCACCAGTGATTTGAAGGGGGCGGCTACTGAGCAGTTCTTC. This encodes CATSDLKGAATEQFF.

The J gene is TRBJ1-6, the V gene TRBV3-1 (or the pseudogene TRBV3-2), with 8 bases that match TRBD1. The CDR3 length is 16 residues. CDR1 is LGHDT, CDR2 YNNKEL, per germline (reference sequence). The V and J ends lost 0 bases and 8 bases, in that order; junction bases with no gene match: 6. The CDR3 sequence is CASSQERTGKDSPLHF. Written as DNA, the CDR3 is TGTGCCAGCAGCCAAGAACGGACAGGGAAAGATTCACCCCTCCACTTT.

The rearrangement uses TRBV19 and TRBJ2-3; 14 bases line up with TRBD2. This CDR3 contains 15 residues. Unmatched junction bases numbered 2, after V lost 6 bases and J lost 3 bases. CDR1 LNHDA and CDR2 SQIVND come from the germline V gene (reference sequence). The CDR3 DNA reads TGTGCCAGTAGCGGGACTAGCGGGAGTACAGATACGCAGTATTTT. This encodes CASSGTSGSTDTQYF.

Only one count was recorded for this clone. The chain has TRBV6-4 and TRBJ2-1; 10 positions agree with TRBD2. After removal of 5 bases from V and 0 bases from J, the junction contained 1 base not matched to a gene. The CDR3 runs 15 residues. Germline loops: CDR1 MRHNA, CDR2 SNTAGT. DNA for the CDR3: TGTGCCAGCAGTATAGCGGGAGGCTCCTACAATGAGCAGTTCTTC. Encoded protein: CASSIAGGSYNEQFF.

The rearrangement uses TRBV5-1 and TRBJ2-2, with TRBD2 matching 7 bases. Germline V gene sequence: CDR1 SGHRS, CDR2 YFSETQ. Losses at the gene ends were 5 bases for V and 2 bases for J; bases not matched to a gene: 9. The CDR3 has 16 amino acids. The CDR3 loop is CASRSGLAANTGELFF. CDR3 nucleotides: TGCGCCAGCAGATCGGGGCTAGCGGCTAACACCGGGGAGCTGTTTTTT.

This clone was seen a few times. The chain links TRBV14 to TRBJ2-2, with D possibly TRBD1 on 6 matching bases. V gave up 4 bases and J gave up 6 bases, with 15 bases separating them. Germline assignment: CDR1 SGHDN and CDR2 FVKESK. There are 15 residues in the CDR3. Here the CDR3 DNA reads TGTGCCAGCAGCCGACAGGATGGTAGCGCCGGGGAGCTGTTTTTT. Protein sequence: CASSRQDGSAGELFF.

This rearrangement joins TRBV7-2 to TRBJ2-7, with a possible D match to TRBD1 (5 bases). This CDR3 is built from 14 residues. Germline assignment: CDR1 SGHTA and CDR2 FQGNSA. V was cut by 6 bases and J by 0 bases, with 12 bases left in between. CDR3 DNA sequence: TGTGCCAGCAGTATTTACAGGAGCTCCTACGAGCAGTACTTC. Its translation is CASSIYRSSYEQYF.